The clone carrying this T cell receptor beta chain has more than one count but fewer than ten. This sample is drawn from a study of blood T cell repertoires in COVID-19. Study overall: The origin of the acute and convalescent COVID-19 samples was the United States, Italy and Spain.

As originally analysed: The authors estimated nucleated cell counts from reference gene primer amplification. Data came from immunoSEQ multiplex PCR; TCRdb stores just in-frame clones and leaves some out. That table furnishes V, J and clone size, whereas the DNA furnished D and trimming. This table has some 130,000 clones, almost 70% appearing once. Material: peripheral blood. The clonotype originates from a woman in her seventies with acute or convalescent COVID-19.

The CDR3 DNA sequence: TGTGCTAGTGGCCCTAGCGGGAAGGGCGAGCAGTACTTC. Translation: CASGPSGKGEQYF. This chain uses TRBV12-5 with TRBJ2-7, with TRBD2 identical over 9 bases. Germline trimming cut 6 bases from V and 6 bases from J; bases unmatched to any gene: 6. Germline-derived CDR1 and CDR2 are LGHNT and FRNRAP. The CDR3 runs 13 residues.